The clone carrying this T cell receptor beta chain was detected a few times. The data are from a study of response to subunit inactivated influenza vaccine. TCRdb ran MiXCR on the RT-PCR reads and lists one entry per CDR3 protein. The sample includes some 150,000 distinct CDR3 sequences, approximately 12% of them seen just once. CDR3 length equals 17 residues. Germline lookup yields CDR1 MNHEY and CDR2 SVGAGI. With V trimmed by 4 bases and J by 0 bases, 5 bases remained unmatched. These data also featured in a second study, about T cells expressing NK-cell markers. From that report: 5'RACE template switching with UMIs produced the TCR beta cDNA. In roughly six donors, dominant NKG2C+ clonotypes were roughly 1.0-7.5% of CD8+ T cells.

The gene calls are TRBV6-5 and TRBJ1-6; 8 nucleotides match TRBD1. This TCR derives from a man aged 45-65 years who received an inactivated influenza vaccine. The specimen was CD8+ T cells sorted from PBMCs, collected 11 to 12 days after vaccination. The CDR3 here is CASSSRDRSSYNSPLHF. The DNA for the CDR3 is TGTGCCAGCAGTTCCCGGGACAGGAGCTCCTATAATTCACCCCTCCACTTT.